Here is one TCR beta chain with its context. Its matching antigen is unknown. This sample is drawn from a study of cytotoxic CD8 clonotypes in ibrutinib-treated CLL. Background on the study: Roughly 10 relapsed/refractory, some 15 treatment-naive; 17 IGHV unmutated. Response sampling took place at median about 12 months of treatment, range 6 to 36. General study results and limits: Clonality went up at the time of ibrutinib response, stayed stable in sustained remission, and later dropped back toward its baseline level at progression. Public clonotypes, found uncommonly, either contracted or stayed stable on treatment.

The V end lost 5 bases, the J end lost 7 bases, and 15 bases lay between the germline ends. The CDR3 runs 14 residues. The V gene's germline CDR1 is MNHEY and CDR2 SMNVEV (reference sequence). The table came from immunoSEQ multiplex PCR; TCRdb's copy has only in-frame clones and leaves some out. The data contain roughly 200,000 clones, roughly three quarters of them singletons. The sequence came from a human donor with chronic lymphocytic leukemia. The V call is TRBV27, the J call TRBJ1-5; D perhaps matches TRBD1 (5 bases). The material was PBMCs, obtained after 12 months of ibrutinib treatment. CDR3 in DNA: TGTGCCAGCAGTAAACAGGAAGGTTACCAGCCCCAGCATTTT. Protein sequence: CASSKQEGYQPQHF.